The clone carrying this T cell receptor beta chain showed up just a few times. V dropped 5 bases and J dropped 0 bases, with 13 bases sitting between them. The CDR3 extends over 15 amino acids. The germline gives CDR1 WSHSY, CDR2 SAAADI. This sample was taken from a study of early T cells in non-severe SARS-CoV-2 infection. Whole-study context: Alpha and beta chains were unpaired, from unsorted whole-blood bulk RNA.

Tagging with unique molecular identifiers was applied to individual cDNA molecules. TCRdb recomputed calls from the 5' RACE reads with MiXCR, one row per CDR3 protein. The repertoire holds about 54,000 distinct CDR3 sequences, with around 6.6% as singletons. The sample consisted of whole blood, taken at baseline. The chain uses TRBV10-2 and TRBJ1-1; no firm D call. The sequence was obtained from an adult who was a healthcare worker with PCR-confirmed SARS-CoV-2 infection or an uninfected control (not recorded which). CDR3 nucleotide sequence: TGCGCCAGCAGTCAGTTCCAGCCTATGAACACTGAAGCTTTCTTT. It is translated as CASSQFQPMNTEAFF.